One sample yielded the 29 T cell receptor beta chains listed below, sequenced in a study of response to subunit inactivated influenza vaccine. MiXCR, applied by TCRdb to the RT-PCR reads, yields one record per CDR3 protein. The table lists roughly 570,000 distinct CDR3 sequences, about 14% of them singletons, with 11% in the top ten. The specimen comprised PBMCs from blood, sampled about 11 days after vaccination. These receptor sequences come from a man in his fifties who received an inactivated influenza vaccine.

This clonotype was picked up a small number of times. This chain connects TRBV7-2 to TRBJ2-2; maybe TRBD2 (5 bases). Germline CDR1 reads SGHTA; CDR2 reads FQGNSA. Trimming took 5 bases from V and 4 from J, leaving 11 bases between them. This CDR3 contains 14 residues. The CDR3 loop reads CASSKEGFTGELFF. The CDR3 DNA reads TGTGCCAGCAGCAAAGAGGGCTTCACCGGGGAGCTGTTTTTT.

The chain couples TRBV6-1 to TRBJ1-2, with D maybe TRBD1 (6 bases). The CDR3 length is 14 residues. V shed 6 bases and J shed 5 bases, with 16 bases lying between them. CDR1 and CDR2 (germline): MNHNS, SASEGT. In nucleotides, the CDR3 is TGTGCCAGCAGGCTCGGACAGCTTGAGTATGGCTACACCTTC. Its protein is CASRLGQLEYGYTF.

This clonotype has a handful of counts. DNA for the CDR3: TGCAGTGCTAGCCTCACAGGGGGCTACGCCTACGAGCAGTACTTC. Translated: CSASLTGGYAYEQYF. The chain has TRBV20-1 and TRBJ2-7; 9 bases are a match to TRBD1. Trimming removed 3 bases from V and 2 bases from J; junction bases left unmatched: 8. This CDR3 contains 15 residues. The V gene's germline CDR1 is DFQATT and CDR2 SNEGSKA (reference sequence).

The chain employs TRBV14 and TRBJ2-3; 10 bases align to TRBD2. Germline assignment: CDR1 SGHDN and CDR2 FVKESK. V lost 4 bases and J lost 10; bases outside the gene matches: 8. The CDR3 has 14 residues. CDR3 coding DNA: TGTGCCAGCAGCCCCACGACTAGCGGGCCTGCGCAGTATTTT. Its protein is CASSPTTSGPAQYF.

Comments on this clonotype: A junction end diverges from the germline sequence, so it may reflect a read error. The V and J genes are TRBV7-9 and TRBJ1-1; TRBD1 is a possible D gene (5 bases). Germline V CDR1 and CDR2: SEHNR, FQNEAQ (reference sequence). The CDR3 sequence is 15 residues long. CDR3 in DNA: TGTGCCAGCAGCCAACCCGGCCCTGAGGGGACTGAAGCTTTTTTT. This gives the protein CASSQPGPEGTEAFF.

Written as DNA, the CDR3 is TGTGCCAGCAGTTACTCGTGGGACACCGGGGAGCTGTTTTTT. It encodes CASSYSWDTGELFF. This sequence joins TRBV6-5 and TRBJ2-2; no firm D call. The ends were cut back, 0 bases at V and 3 bases at J, with 5 bases in the middle. Germline CDR1 reads MNHEY; CDR2 reads SVGAGI. CDR3 length: 14 amino acids.

This clonotype was observed a handful of times. The chain combines TRBV7-9 with TRBJ2-7; D is perhaps TRBD1 (6 bases). Germline assignment: CDR1 SEHNR and CDR2 FQNEAQ (reference sequence). The CDR3 length is 16 residues. With 5 bases removed from V and 0 bases from J, the gap between germline ends came to 17 bases. In DNA form, the CDR3 reads TGTGCCAGCAGCCATCAGGGGTGGTACAACTCCTACGAGCAGTACTTC. As protein: CASSHQGWYNSYEQYF.

This clonotype was found a few times. This chain uses TRBV5-1 with TRBJ2-7; D is possibly TRBD1 (6 bases). The CDR3 sequence is 14 residues long. Trimming removed 4 bases from V and 4 bases from J, with 15 bases in between. The germline gives CDR1 SGHRS, CDR2 YFSETQ. CDR3 sequence (DNA): TGCGCCAGCAGCCCCCGACAGGTTGAATACGAGCAGTACTTC. It specifies CASSPRQVEYEQYF.

This clonotype was seen ten or more times. The chain is built from TRBV12-3 or TRBV12-4 and TRBJ1-5, with D possibly matching TRBD1 (5 bases). The CDR3 is made up of 13 amino acids. V was shortened by 6 bases and J by 4 bases, with 10 bases between the two germline ends. The CDR3 coding sequence is TGTGCCAGCAGACTAGGGGAGAATCAGCCCCAGCATTTT. It codes for CASRLGENQPQHF.

This clonotype was seen a handful of times. The V call is TRBV7-9, the J call TRBJ2-7; D not resolved. V shed 1 base and J shed 9 bases, with 7 bases lying between them. The germline V gene has CDR1 SEHNR and CDR2 FQNEAQ (reference sequence). There are 11 residues in the CDR3. CDR3 amino acids: CASSLGSGQYF. The DNA of the CDR3 is TGTGCCAGCAGCTTAGGATCAGGGCAGTACTTC.

Many counts were recorded for this clonotype. At one end, the junction sequence differs from germline, possibly due to a read error. This chain uses TRBV12-3 or TRBV12-4 with TRBJ2-1; 9 bases agree with TRBD1. The length of the CDR3 is 11 residues. The DNA of the CDR3 is TGTGCCAGCAGTACGGGACAGGGAATAATCTTC. It translates to CASSTGQGIIF.

This clonotype was detected only a few times. This chain joins TRBV18 and TRBJ2-7; no reliable D call. This CDR3 comprises 17 residues. Germline V gene lookup returns CDR1 KGHSH and CDR2 LQKENI. V gave up 0 bases and J gave up 7 bases, with 22 bases separating them. CDR3 sequence (DNA): TGTGCCAGCTCACCACCGTTTGCAGGCCCGGGTTTTGGGGAGCAGTACTTC. The encoded protein is CASSPPFAGPGFGEQYF.

This clonotype was counted only a few times. V is TRBV12-3 or TRBV12-4 and J is TRBJ1-6; possibly TRBD1 for D (6 bases). This CDR3 region has 15 residues. Deletions cut 5 bases from V and 9 bases from J, with 17 bases between. The CDR3 DNA sequence: TGTGCCAGCAGTACAGGGTTAGGGTATGGTTCACCCCTCCACTTT. It is translated as CASSTGLGYGSPLHF.

This clonotype was observed a handful of times. This chain connects TRBV13 to TRBJ2-1; 10 bases match TRBD2. V shed 3 bases, J shed 7 bases, and the junction held 3 bases outside the gene matches. Germline CDR1 reads PRHDT; CDR2 reads FYEKMQ (reference sequence). This CDR3 is built from 14 residues. The CDR3 spells CASSLGTSANEQFF. The CDR3 DNA reads TGTGCCAGCAGCTTGGGGACTAGCGCTAATGAGCAGTTCTTC.

The chain couples TRBV6-2 or TRBV6-3 to TRBJ2-3; TRBD2 agrees at 9 bases. After removal of 7 bases from V and 1 base from J, the junction contained 6 bases not matched to a gene. This CDR3 comprises 15 residues. The germline gives CDR1 MNHEY, CDR2 SVGEGT. The CDR3 spells CASTPRGGGTDTQYF. Written as DNA, the CDR3 is TGTGCCAGCACCCCACGCGGGGGGGGCACAGATACGCAGTATTTT.

The V call is TRBV7-2, the J call TRBJ1-2, with a possible D match to TRBD1 (6 bases). Germline loops: CDR1 SGHTA, CDR2 FQGNSA. Trimming removed 5 bases at V and 0 bases at J, with 13 bases between. The CDR3 runs to 15 residues. CDR3 sequence reads: CASSEGGGSNYGYTF. CDR3 DNA: TGTGCCAGCAGCGAGGGGGGGGGCTCTAACTATGGCTACACCTTC.

This clonotype was seen a few times. The chain carries TRBV18 and TRBJ2-3; D gene ambiguous. This CDR3 spans 13 amino acids. Between the trimmed V and J ends, which lost 2 bases and 2 bases, there was a span of 5 bases. Germline V gene data show CDR1 as KGHSH and CDR2 as LQKENI. The CDR3 sequence is CASSPMSTDTQYF. For the CDR3, the DNA is TGTGCCAGCTCACCAATGTCCACAGATACGCAGTATTTT.

The table lists this clonotype with many counts. V gene TRBV4-1 combines with J gene TRBJ2-7; no reliable D call. V lost 0 bases and J lost 2, with 5 bases in between. This CDR3 contains 13 residues. Germline-derived CDR1 and CDR2 are MGHRA and YSYEKL. The CDR3 bases are TGCGCCAGCAGCCAAGAACAGACCTACGAGCAGTACTTC. Translation gives CASSQEQTYEQYF.

The chain carries TRBV10-3 and TRBJ2-7; D call uncertain. The CDR3 totals 17 residues. Germline loops: CDR1 ENHRY, CDR2 SYGVKD. The V and J ends lost 0 bases and 6 bases respectively, with 21 bases between them. CDR3 DNA sequence: TGTGCCATCAGTGAGTCCCCCCCCGGGCCCTTGAAGGGCGAGCAGTACTTC. Its translation: CAISESPPGPLKGEQYF.

This chain links TRBV10-2 with TRBJ2-7; 9 nucleotides match TRBD1. J lost 4 bases, V lost 0 bases, and 10 bases had no gene match. The CDR3 consists of 17 residues. The V gene's germline CDR1 is WSHSY and CDR2 SAAADI. The CDR3 coding sequence is TGCGCCAGCAGTGAGTCCCCCCCCGGGACAGGGACTTACGAGCAGTACTTC. Residues: CASSESPPGTGTYEQYF.

This clonotype came up a few times. This sequence joins TRBV20-1 and TRBJ2-1; 11 bases map to TRBD2. The CDR3 consists of 17 residues. The trim removed 2 bases at V and 3 bases at J, leaving 9 bases unmatched. CDR1 DFQATT and CDR2 SNEGSKA come from the germline V gene (reference sequence). The CDR3 DNA reads as TGCAGTGCTAGAAGTAGCGGGAGGGCCGTGGTCTACAATGAGCAGTTCTTC. It specifies CSARSSGRAVVYNEQFF.

V gene TRBV21-1 combines with J gene TRBJ2-7; TRBD2, the D gene given by the table, was not confirmed from the DNA. TRBV21-1 is a pseudogene segment. The CDR3 is 16 amino acids. CDR3 loop: CASSATGDSYCHEQYF. The CDR3 DNA reads as TGTGCCAGCAGCGCGACCGGGGACTCGTATTGCCACGAGCAGTACTTC.

J is TRBJ1-5 and V is TRBV6-2 or TRBV6-3, with TRBD1 as a possible D gene (5 bases). CDR1 and CDR2 (germline): MNHEY, SVGEGT. The CDR3 is 19 residues long. V was cut by 3 bases and J by 2 bases, with 23 bases left in between. The CDR3 DNA is TGTGCCAGCAGTTATTTACCCTCACAGGCTAGAGGAGGCAATCAGCCCCAGCATTTT. This translates into CASSYLPSQARGGNQPQHF.

The sample holds many counts of this clonotype. The J gene is TRBJ2-1, the V gene TRBV29-1; TRBD1 agrees at 8 bases. This CDR3 has 18 amino acids. V lost 7 bases, J lost 7 bases, and 24 bases stayed unmatched. CDR1 and CDR2 from the germline V gene are SQVTM and ANQGSEA. CDR3: CSALRGGTGLYRRNEQFF. The DNA for the CDR3 is TGCAGCGCTTTGAGAGGGGGGACAGGCCTATACAGGAGAAATGAGCAGTTCTTC.

This clonotype was observed at least ten times. The chain employs TRBV28 and TRBJ2-7; 13 nucleotides match TRBD2. The ends lost 7 bases at V and 2 bases at J; junction bases unmatched: 5. Germline V gives CDR1 MDHEN, CDR2 SYDVKM. There are 15 residues in the CDR3. The CDR3 region is CASTGGLAGTYEQYF. CDR3 bases: TGTGCCAGCACCGGGGGACTAGCGGGAACCTACGAGCAGTACTTC.

This clonotype has more than one count but fewer than ten. V is TRBV28 and J is TRBJ2-5; possible D gene TRBD1, 7 bases. The germline V and J ends were trimmed by 2 bases and 0 bases, with 16 bases remaining between them. The CDR3 is 17 residues long. Germline lookup yields CDR1 MDHEN and CDR2 SYDVKM. The CDR3 protein is CASSLQGGTLYQETQYF. Here the CDR3 DNA reads TGTGCCAGCAGTTTACAGGGGGGAACCCTATACCAAGAGACCCAGTACTTC.

This clonotype turned up a few times. The chain joins TRBV20-1 to TRBJ2-7; 10 positions match TRBD1. The CDR3 spans 20 residues. The germline gives CDR1 DFQATT, CDR2 SNEGSKA (reference sequence). Unmatched junction bases numbered 17, after V lost 0 bases and J lost 0 bases. This CDR3 is CSARDDYPGQGPRISYEQYF. As DNA, the CDR3 is TGCAGTGCTAGAGATGATTATCCGGGACAGGGGCCGAGAATCTCCTACGAGCAGTACTTC.

This sequence joins TRBV5-1 and TRBJ2-1, with 14 bases that match TRBD2. CDR1 and CDR2 (germline): SGHRS, YFSETQ. The CDR3 totals 19 residues. V shed 3 bases, J shed 0 bases, and the junction held 8 bases outside the gene matches. The CDR3 here is CASSWGLAGAPSSYNEQFF. The CDR3 DNA is TGCGCCAGCAGCTGGGGACTAGCGGGAGCCCCTAGCTCCTACAATGAGCAGTTCTTC.

This CDR3 is CASSQVGLAGNTIYF. The CDR3 DNA follows: TGTGCCAGCAGCCAAGTAGGGTTGGCTGGAAACACCATATATTTT. The chain links TRBV3-1 to TRBJ1-3, with no clear D. The length of the CDR3 is 15 residues. Trimming stripped 1 base from V and 2 bases from J, with 9 bases between. Germline loops: CDR1 LGHDT, CDR2 YNNKEL (reference sequence).